This TCR beta chain was found in a study of T-cell memory formation after mild COVID-19 (dated by TCRdb to the early 2020s). Describing the broader study: TCR sequence clusters from the two donors were largely donor specific. In two donors, T-cell clones that expanded and contracted after mild COVID-19 were followed by sequencing TCRalpha and TCRbeta repertoires longitudinally. The cohort comprised two young, previously healthy adult volunteers, one female and one male. What the study reported, not specific to this receptor: Contracting CD4+ clones appeared mostly in the CM and EM memory subsets, whereas CD8+ clones were enriched in EMRA. The detection of some responding clones in pre-infection memory suggests that pre-existing cross-reactive memory T cells joined the SARS-CoV-2 response. Only a couple of mild cases were covered by the study, and larger cohorts that include severe cases with pre-infection samples were considered necessary. Whether the second-wave clones peaking on day 37 were SARS-CoV-2 specific was not confirmed. From day 15 to 85, contracting clones showed balanced CD4/CD8 phenotypes, whereas a second wave of clones that expanded from day 15 to 37 leaned towards CD4+.

Spanning cysteine to phenylalanine, the CDR3 consists of 13 amino acids. The CDR3 DNA has 39 bases and is translated from base 1. Taken from the germline V gene, the CDR1 and CDR2 loops are SNHLY and FYNNEI. Ficoll-Paque density gradient centrifugation was used to isolate PBMCs. The data were produced on an Illumina NovaSeq 6000. TCRalpha and TCRbeta cDNA libraries were constructed by 5'RACE with constant-segment primers, with sample barcodes and unique molecular identifiers being introduced. RNA was extracted from every sample with Trizol reagent. Library amplification was performed in two PCR steps, and a second sample barcode and Illumina TruSeq adapters were introduced in the second step. The libraries were sequenced on an Illumina NovaSeq using 2 x 150 bp paired-end reads. The source study handled its data this way. Reads were demultiplexed and collapsed into UMI-guided consensus sequences with migec v1.2.7. Using mixcr v2.1.11, the UMI consensuses were aligned to TRA and TRB V and J templates and assembled into clonotypes. Expanded or contracted clonotypes were those called significant by both edgeR and NoisET, with noise models trained on biological replicates. edgeR calls used a false discovery rate-adjusted p below 0.01 and a log2 fold-change threshold of 1. PCA with hierarchical clustering of max-normalized trajectories of the 1000 most abundant clonotypes was used as exploratory dynamics analysis. Separately sequenced CD4+ and CD8+ repertoires were used to assign a CD4 or CD8 phenotype to each responding clone. The raw public data were reprocessed by TCRdb itself: fastp quality trimming at Q25, MiXCR clonotype calling, in-frame beta chains only. Rows with a matching CDR3 protein are joined into one entry that keeps the most common DNA and genes. The authors' filters were not applied to this entry. For this sample the table gives about 110,000 distinct CDR3 sequences, of which roughly a sixth were detected only once. The top ten constitute approximately 5% of the sample.

Regarding this clonotype: No cognate antigen has been identified for it. At one of its ends the junction is not consistent with the germline gene, which may arise from a read error.

In this chain, TRBV2 is recombined with TRBJ2-3; TRBD2 might be the D gene, on 6 matching bases. Sequences were obtained from PBMCs or a T cell subset sorted from them (not recorded which). The clonotype comes from a man younger than 30 who had mild COVID-19 (a few samples of this study predate the infection). The sample titles of this study are shuffled in the database, so cell type and time point are left out; the donor was told from shared clones. The CDR3 region: CASREGGTDTQYF. The DNA reads TGTGCCAGCCGTGAAGGAGGGACAGATACGCAGTATTTT.